The next 20 T cell receptor beta chains were all read from a single sample in a study of regulatory T cells in long-lasting Graves disease. Time point meaning: newly diagnosed GD, antithyroid drugs for less than 3 months. The TCR library was prepared using RNA isolated from PBMCs. For TCR beta, libraries came from iRepertoire HTBI primers and Arm-PCR of CDR3 regions. TCRdb used MiXCR to reprocess the multiplex PCR reads, holding one entry per CDR3 protein. The repertoire holds around 450,000 distinct CDR3 sequences, with 15% to 20% as singletons. This sample also appeared in a second study, on T cells in Graves' hyperthyroidism and ophthalmopathy.

Sequenced here: peripheral blood mononuclear cells (PBMCs), sampled at new diagnosis, from a patient treated with antithyroid drugs. The receptors originated from a man aged 35 to 55 with Graves disease.

This clonotype was found many times. This rearrangement joins TRBV28 to TRBJ1-1, with a possible D match to TRBD1 (5 bases). Germline values: CDR1 MDHEN, CDR2 SYDVKM. V gave up 2 bases and J gave up 6 bases, with 19 bases separating them. The CDR3 has 16 residues. As DNA, the CDR3 is TGTGCCAGCAGTTTACTCACCGGGACCCCGGAACCTGAAGCTTTCTTT. It yields the protein CASSLLTGTPEPEAFF.

This chain uses TRBV7-8 with TRBJ2-7; 11 bases agree with TRBD2. The CDR3 length is 15 residues. Germline V CDR1 and CDR2: SGHVS, FQNEAQ. Losses at the gene ends were 5 bases for V and 3 bases for J; bases not matched to a gene: 6. In DNA form, the CDR3 reads TGTGCCAGCAGCCGCGGGACTAGCGGCTTCTACGAGCAGTACTTC. Its protein product is CASSRGTSGFYEQYF.

This clonotype has at least ten counts. This chain uses TRBV7-2 with TRBJ2-4, with 7 bases fitting TRBD1. The germline V gene has CDR1 SGHTA and CDR2 FQGNSA. With 1 base clipped from V and 3 bases from J, the junction kept 3 bases outside the gene matches. CDR3 length: 15 amino acids. Here the CDR3 reads CASSLGGGVKNIQYF. DNA of the CDR3: TGTGCCAGCAGCTTAGGAGGGGGCGTCAAAAACATTCAGTACTTC.

This clonotype was detected only a few times. This chain connects TRBV11-3 to TRBJ2-1; the D gene could be TRBD1 or TRBD2 (5 bases each). V lost 4 bases and J lost 7, with 20 bases in between. Per germline, CDR1 SGHNT and CDR2 YENEEA. The CDR3 has 16 amino acids. This chain's CDR3 is CASSYGGAGKGNEQFF. Written as DNA, the CDR3 is TGTGCCAGCAGCTATGGGGGAGCAGGGAAAGGAAATGAGCAGTTCTTC.

This clonotype was recorded a few times. The CDR3 reads CASENIQETQYF. CDR3 DNA sequence: TGTGCCAGCGAAAACATTCAAGAGACCCAGTACTTC. The chain couples TRBV7-9 to TRBJ2-5; D is ambiguous. The CDR3 runs 12 residues. V lost 8 bases and J 2 bases, leaving 9 bases between the germline ends. Per the germline V gene, CDR1 is SEHNR and CDR2 is FQNEAQ (reference sequence).

A few counts support this clonotype. The genes are TRBV20-1 and TRBJ2-1; 8 bases are a match to TRBD2. The CDR3 spans 15 residues. Germline-derived CDR1 and CDR2 are DFQATT and SNEGSKA (reference sequence). The V gene end was trimmed by 2 bases and the J gene end by 4 bases; junction bases not matched to a gene: 7. This CDR3 is CSARPLAGYYNEQFF. The CDR3, as DNA: TGCAGTGCTAGACCCCTAGCGGGTTATTACAATGAGCAGTTCTTC.

This clonotype was seen once. The V and J genes are TRBV29-1 and TRBJ1-5, with 7 positions matching TRBD1. V trimming: 0 bases; J trimming: 6 bases; junction bases outside the gene matches: 8. This CDR3 is 15 amino acids long. Germline V gene lookup returns CDR1 SQVTM and CDR2 ANQGSEA. CDR3 region: CSVEDRGTVGQPQHF. CDR3 nucleotides: TGCAGCGTTGAAGATCGGGGGACAGTGGGTCAGCCCCAGCATTTT.

CDR3 sequence (DNA): TGTGCCATCAGTGCAGGGGGCCTAGCCAAAAACATTCAGTACTTC. Amino acid sequence: CAISAGGLAKNIQYF. The V and J genes are TRBV10-3 and TRBJ2-4, with TRBD1 identical over 8 bases. V shed 4 bases, J shed 0 bases, and the junction held 2 bases outside the gene matches. Per germline, CDR1 ENHRY and CDR2 SYGVKD. The CDR3 spans 15 residues.

This clonotype appeared many times. The V call is TRBV27, the J call TRBJ2-1; D unclear. In germline, CDR1 is MNHEY, CDR2 SMNVEV (reference sequence). Trimming took off 3 bases at V and 4 bases at J, with 1 base between the two ends. The CDR3 is 11 amino acids. CDR3 amino acids: CASSFYNEQFF. As DNA, the CDR3 is TGTGCCAGCAGTTTTTACAATGAGCAGTTCTTC.

This chain uses TRBV19 with TRBJ2-1; a weak D match, TRBD1 (6 bases). Germline values: CDR1 LNHDA, CDR2 SQIVND (reference sequence). This CDR3 comprises 14 residues. The germline V and J ends were trimmed by 8 bases and 8 bases, with 19 bases remaining between them. CDR3 residues: CASCRTPSGDEQFF. The CDR3, as DNA: TGTGCCAGTTGCCGGACACCCTCAGGGGATGAGCAGTTCTTC.

This clonotype was counted many times. The chain employs TRBV7-2 and TRBJ2-1; TRBD1 agrees at 8 bases. After removal of 3 bases from V and 8 bases from J, the junction contained 6 bases not matched to a gene. Germline lookup yields CDR1 SGHTA and CDR2 FQGNSA. The CDR3 consists of 14 residues. CDR3 nucleotide sequence: TGTGCCAGCAGCTTCCGGACAGGGAGAGATGAGCAGTTCTTC. This sequence encodes CASSFRTGRDEQFF.

This clonotype was observed at least ten times. The rearrangement links TRBV5-1 to TRBJ2-3, with 8 positions matching TRBD1. Germline loops: CDR1 SGHRS, CDR2 YFSETQ. The V segment lost 4 bases and the J segment 4 bases; nucleotides outside the gene matches: 8. The CDR3 spans 15 residues. CDR3 sequence: CASSLGQGWADTQYF. CDR3 nucleotides: TGCGCCAGCAGCCTTGGACAGGGTTGGGCAGATACGCAGTATTTT.

This clonotype was seen more than once but under ten times. This chain uses TRBV24-1 with TRBJ2-2; D gene ambiguous. Between the trimmed V and J ends, which lost 7 bases and 3 bases, there was a span of 5 bases. Germline CDR1 reads KGHDR; CDR2 reads SFDVKD. The CDR3 sequence is 12 residues long. The CDR3 is CATRDDTGELFF. The CDR3 DNA sequence: TGTGCCACCAGGGATGACACCGGGGAGCTGTTTTTT.

This clonotype was detected many times. The chain carries TRBV11-2 and TRBJ1-2; 8 positions agree with TRBD1. The CDR3 has 15 amino acids. V was pared by 0 bases and J by 4 bases, with 4 bases of the junction left unmatched. CDR1 is SGHAT, CDR2 FQNNGV, per germline. The CDR3 DNA reads TGTGCCAGCAGCTTAGACGGACAGGGCCTCTATGGCTACACCTTC. Translated, it gives CASSLDGQGLYGYTF.

This clonotype was observed at least ten times. This sequence joins TRBV28 and TRBJ1-1; D might be TRBD1 (6 bases). V dropped 2 bases and J dropped 4 bases, with 20 bases sitting between them. Per the germline V gene, CDR1 is MDHEN and CDR2 is SYDVKM. This CDR3 contains 17 residues. CDR3 sequence reads: CASSLLSTGIRRTEAFF. The CDR3 DNA sequence: TGTGCCAGCAGTTTACTCTCAACAGGGATCCGGCGCACTGAAGCTTTCTTT.

This clonotype was counted only a few times. Just one base apart from a much larger clone, this may be a read error. The V and J genes are TRBV28 and TRBJ1-1; D is unresolved. Germline values: CDR1 MDHEN, CDR2 SYDVKM. CDR3 length: 13 residues. V lost 5 bases and J lost 0, with 7 bases in between. DNA for the CDR3: TGTGCCAGCAGTCCCTGCATGAACACTGAAGCTTTCTTT. Protein sequence: CASSPCMNTEAFF.

The V and J genes are TRBV5-4 and TRBJ2-5; 10 bases line up with TRBD1. The CDR3 has 14 amino acids. CDR1 and CDR2 from the germline V gene are SGHNT and YYREEE (reference sequence). V lost 5 bases and J lost 2; bases outside the gene matches: 3. As DNA, the CDR3 is TGTGCCAGCAGAGACAGGGGGCTTCAAGAGACCCAGTACTTC. Amino acid sequence: CASRDRGLQETQYF.

The chain combines TRBV30 with TRBJ2-1, with TRBD2 identical over 8 bases. Looked up from germline, CDR1 is GTSNPN and CDR2 is SVGIG (reference sequence). V was clipped by 0 bases and J by 7 bases; unmatched bases: 5. This CDR3 comprises 14 residues. The CDR3 here is CAWSVTSVSNEQFF. The CDR3 nucleotides read TGTGCCTGGAGTGTGACTAGCGTGAGTAATGAGCAGTTCTTC.

V and J are TRBV5-6 and TRBJ2-1, with D perhaps matching TRBD1 or TRBD2 (5 bases each). The CDR3 covers 14 residues. V was cut by 4 bases and J by 7 bases, with 15 bases left in between. CDR1 and CDR2 (germline): SGHDT, YYEEEE. CDR3 bases: TGTGCCAGCAGCCCGGACGGGTGGGGGAATGAGCAGTTCTTC. Translated: CASSPDGWGNEQFF.

This clonotype was seen repeatedly, ten times or more. J is TRBJ2-3 and V is TRBV11-2; D is unclear. Germline lookup yields CDR1 SGHAT and CDR2 FQNNGV. Trimming pared 1 base from V and 1 base from J, leaving 6 bases between. The CDR3 contains 14 residues. CDR3 DNA sequence: TGTGCCAGCAGCTTAGGGCTGGGCACAGATACGCAGTATTTT. This gives the protein CASSLGLGTDTQYF.